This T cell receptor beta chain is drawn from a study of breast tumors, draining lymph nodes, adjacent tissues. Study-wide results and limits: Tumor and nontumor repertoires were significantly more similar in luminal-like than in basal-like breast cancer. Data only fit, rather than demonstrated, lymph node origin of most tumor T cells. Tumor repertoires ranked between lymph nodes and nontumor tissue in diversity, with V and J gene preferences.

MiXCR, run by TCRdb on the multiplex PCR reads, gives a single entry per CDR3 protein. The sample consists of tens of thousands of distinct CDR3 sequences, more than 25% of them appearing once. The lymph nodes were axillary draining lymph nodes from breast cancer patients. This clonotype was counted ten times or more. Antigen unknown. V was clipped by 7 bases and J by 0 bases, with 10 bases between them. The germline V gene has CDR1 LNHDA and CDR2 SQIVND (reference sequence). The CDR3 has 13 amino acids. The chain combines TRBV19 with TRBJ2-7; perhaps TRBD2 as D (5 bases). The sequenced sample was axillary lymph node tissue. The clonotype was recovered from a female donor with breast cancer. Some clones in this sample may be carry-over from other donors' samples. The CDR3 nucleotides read TGTGCCAGTAATTATGGGAGCTCCTACGAGCAGTACTTC. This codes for CASNYGSSYEQYF.